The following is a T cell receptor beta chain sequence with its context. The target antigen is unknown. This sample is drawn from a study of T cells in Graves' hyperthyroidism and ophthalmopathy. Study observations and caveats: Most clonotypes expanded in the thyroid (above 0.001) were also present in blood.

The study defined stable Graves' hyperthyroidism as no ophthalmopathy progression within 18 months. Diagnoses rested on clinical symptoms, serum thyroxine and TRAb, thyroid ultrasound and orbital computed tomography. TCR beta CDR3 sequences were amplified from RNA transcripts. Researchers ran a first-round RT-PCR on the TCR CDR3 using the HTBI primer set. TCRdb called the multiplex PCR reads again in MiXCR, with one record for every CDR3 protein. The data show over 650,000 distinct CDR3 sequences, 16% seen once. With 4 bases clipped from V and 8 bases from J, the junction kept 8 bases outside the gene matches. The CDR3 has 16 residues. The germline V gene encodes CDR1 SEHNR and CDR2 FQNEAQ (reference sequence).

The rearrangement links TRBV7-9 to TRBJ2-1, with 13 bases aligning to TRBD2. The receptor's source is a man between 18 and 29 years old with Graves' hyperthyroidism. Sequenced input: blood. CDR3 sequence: CASSWKGLAGDDEQFF. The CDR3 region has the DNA TGTGCCAGCAGCTGGAAAGGACTAGCGGGAGACGATGAGCAGTTCTTC.